The sequence of this T cell receptor beta chain was determined in a study of blood T cell repertoires in COVID-19. Study summary: From T cells, B-cell-depleted T cells, or PBMCs came the material, which was cDNA or gDNA.

Germline CDR1 is SEHNR and CDR2 is FQNEAQ (reference sequence). This CDR3 contains 14 residues. Trimming took 3 bases from V and 6 from J, leaving 11 bases between them. Repertoires were generated with immunoSEQ multiplex PCR, while TCRdb's copy carries only in-frame clones and drops some. The sample carries around 64,000 clones, roughly 89% recorded once. The chain joins TRBV7-9 to TRBJ2-2; D is ambiguous. The clonotype was recovered from a human donor in a cohort sampled during active COVID-19. The specimen sequenced was peripheral blood. The CDR3 nucleotides are TGTGCCAGCAGCTTTAGGAGATCGGCCGGGGAGCTGTTTTTT. Translating gives CASSFRRSAGELFF.